There are a few counts of the clone carrying this T cell receptor (beta chain). Its antigen remains unknown. The sample originates from a study of post-analysis software for immune sequencing data. Across the whole study: Clinical courses comprised relapsing-remitting, secondary progressive and progressive-relapsing multiple sclerosis. Study-level points and caveats: The study found TRBV5-6, TRBV5-1 and TRBV20-1 among five TRBV segments more frequent in patients than controls. Analysis by F measure revealed that same-batch samples clustered strongly together.

Germline V gene data show CDR1 as MNHNS and CDR2 as SASEGT. This CDR3 contains 15 residues. With 8 bases clipped from V and 5 bases from J, the junction kept 9 bases outside the gene matches. TCR beta cDNA libraries included unique molecular identifiers. Each CDR3 protein is one row after TCRdb ran MiXCR on the PCR reads. The table includes around 180,000 distinct CDR3 sequences, over 25% detected once. This clonotype originated in a girl between 5 and 17 years old with multiple sclerosis. The rearrangement links TRBV6-1 to TRBJ1-5; 10 bases are a match to TRBD1. The sample comprised blood. CDR3 DNA sequence: TGTGCCAGCCATAACTTCGGGACAGGGGATCAGCCCCAGCATTTT. This gives the protein CASHNFGTGDQPQHF.